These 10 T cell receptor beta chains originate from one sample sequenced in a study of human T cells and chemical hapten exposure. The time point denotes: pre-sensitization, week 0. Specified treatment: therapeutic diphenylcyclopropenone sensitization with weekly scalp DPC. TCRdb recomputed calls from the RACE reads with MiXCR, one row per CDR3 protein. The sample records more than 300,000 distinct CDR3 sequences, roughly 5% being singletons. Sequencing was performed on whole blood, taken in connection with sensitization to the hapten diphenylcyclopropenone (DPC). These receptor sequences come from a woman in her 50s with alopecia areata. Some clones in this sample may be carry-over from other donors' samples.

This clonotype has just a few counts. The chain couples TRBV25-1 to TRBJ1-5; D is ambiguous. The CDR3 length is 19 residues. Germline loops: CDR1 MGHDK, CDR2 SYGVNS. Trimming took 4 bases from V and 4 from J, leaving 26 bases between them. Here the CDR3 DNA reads TGTGCCAGCAGTGGCGAACCGGGATATTCTTTTCCCCCAAATCAGCCCCAGCATTTT. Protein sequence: CASSGEPGYSFPPNQPQHF.

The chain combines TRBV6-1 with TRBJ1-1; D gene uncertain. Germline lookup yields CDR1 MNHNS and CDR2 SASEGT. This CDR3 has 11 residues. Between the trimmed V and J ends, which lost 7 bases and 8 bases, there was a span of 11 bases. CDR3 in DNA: TGTGCCAGCATTCGACTGGAGGAAGCTTTCTTT. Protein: CASIRLEEAFF.

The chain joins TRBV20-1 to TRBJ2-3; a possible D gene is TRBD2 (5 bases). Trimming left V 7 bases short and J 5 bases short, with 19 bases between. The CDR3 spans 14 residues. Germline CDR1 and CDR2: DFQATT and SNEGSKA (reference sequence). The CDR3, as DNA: TGCAGTGGGGGAGCTGCCGTGCTGGTAGATACGCAGTATTTT. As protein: CSGGAAVLVDTQYF.

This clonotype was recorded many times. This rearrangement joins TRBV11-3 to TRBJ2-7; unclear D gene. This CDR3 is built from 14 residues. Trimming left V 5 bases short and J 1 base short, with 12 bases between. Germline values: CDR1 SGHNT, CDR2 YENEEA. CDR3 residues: CASSLGGASYEQYF. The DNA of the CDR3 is TGTGCCAGCAGCCTTGGCGGCGCATCCTACGAGCAGTACTTC.

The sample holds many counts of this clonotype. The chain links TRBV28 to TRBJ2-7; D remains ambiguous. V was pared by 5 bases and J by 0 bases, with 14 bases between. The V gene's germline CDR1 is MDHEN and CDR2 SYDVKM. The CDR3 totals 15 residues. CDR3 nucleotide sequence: TGTGCCAGCAGTACACTGGGATTTAGCTCCTACGAGCAGTACTTC. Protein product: CASSTLGFSSYEQYF.

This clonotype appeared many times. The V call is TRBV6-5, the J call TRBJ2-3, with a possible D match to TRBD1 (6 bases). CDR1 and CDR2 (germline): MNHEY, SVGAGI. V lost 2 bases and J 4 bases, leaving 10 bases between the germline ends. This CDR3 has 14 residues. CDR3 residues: CASSYTGTADTQYF. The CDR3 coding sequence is TGTGCCAGCAGTTACACAGGGACCGCAGATACGCAGTATTTT.

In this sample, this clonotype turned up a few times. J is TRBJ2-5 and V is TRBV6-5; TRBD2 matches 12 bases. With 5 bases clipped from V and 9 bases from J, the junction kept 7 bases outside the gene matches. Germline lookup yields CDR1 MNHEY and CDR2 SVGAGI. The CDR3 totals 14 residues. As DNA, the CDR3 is TGTGCCAGCAGTCAGACTAGCGGGGGTCTGCCCCAGTACTTC. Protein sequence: CASSQTSGGLPQYF.

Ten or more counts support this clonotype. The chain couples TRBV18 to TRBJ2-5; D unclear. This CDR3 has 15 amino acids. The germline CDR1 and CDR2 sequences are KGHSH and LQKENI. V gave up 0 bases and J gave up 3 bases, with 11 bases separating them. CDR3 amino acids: CASSPPGNGEETQYF. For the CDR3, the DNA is TGTGCCAGCTCACCACCGGGGAATGGGGAAGAGACCCAGTACTTC.

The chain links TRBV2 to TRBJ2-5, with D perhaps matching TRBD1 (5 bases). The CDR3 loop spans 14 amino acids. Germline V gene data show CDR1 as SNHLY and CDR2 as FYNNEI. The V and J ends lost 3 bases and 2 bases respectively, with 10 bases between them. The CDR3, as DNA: TGTGCCAGCAGTGAGGACACTCCTCAAGAGACCCAGTACTTC. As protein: CASSEDTPQETQYF.

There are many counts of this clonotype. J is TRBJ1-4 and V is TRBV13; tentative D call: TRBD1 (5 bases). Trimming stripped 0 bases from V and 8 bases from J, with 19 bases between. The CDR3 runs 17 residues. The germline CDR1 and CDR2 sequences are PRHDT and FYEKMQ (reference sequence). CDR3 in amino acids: CASSLGQPFRAEEKLFF. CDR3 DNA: TGTGCCAGCAGCTTAGGACAGCCCTTCAGGGCTGAGGAAAAACTGTTTTTT.